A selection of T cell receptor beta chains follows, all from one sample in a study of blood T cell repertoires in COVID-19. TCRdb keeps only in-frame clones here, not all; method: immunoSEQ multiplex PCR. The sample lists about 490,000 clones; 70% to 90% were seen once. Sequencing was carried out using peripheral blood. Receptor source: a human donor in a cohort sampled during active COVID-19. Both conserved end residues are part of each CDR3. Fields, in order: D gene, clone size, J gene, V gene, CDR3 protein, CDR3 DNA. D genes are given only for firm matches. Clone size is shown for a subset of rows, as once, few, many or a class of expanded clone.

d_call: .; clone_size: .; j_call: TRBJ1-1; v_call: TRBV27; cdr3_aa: CASSLRELPNTEAFF; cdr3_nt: TGTGCCAGCAGTCTTCGGGAACTCCCGAACACTGAAGCTTTCTTT
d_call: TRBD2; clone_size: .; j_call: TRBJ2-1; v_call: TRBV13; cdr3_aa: CASSLMASGRPLYNEQFF; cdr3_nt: TGTGCCAGCAGCTTAATGGCTAGCGGGAGACCCCTCTACAATGAGCAGTTCTTC
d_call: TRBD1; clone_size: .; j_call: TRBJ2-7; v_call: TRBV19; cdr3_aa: CASKGQGQNEQYF; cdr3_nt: TGTGCCAGTAAGGGACAGGGACAAAACGAGCAGTACTTC
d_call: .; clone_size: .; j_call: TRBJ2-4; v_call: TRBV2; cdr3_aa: CASSVQGALSGNIQYF; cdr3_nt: TGTGCCAGCAGTGTACAGGGTGCTTTGAGCGGAAACATTCAGTACTTC
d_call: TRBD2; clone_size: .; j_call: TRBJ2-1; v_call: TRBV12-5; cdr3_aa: CASGTSLTSGFNEQFF; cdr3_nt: TGTGCTAGTGGGACGAGCTTGACTAGCGGGTTCAATGAGCAGTTCTTC
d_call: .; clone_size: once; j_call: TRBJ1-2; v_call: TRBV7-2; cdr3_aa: CASTPRTATAYGYTF; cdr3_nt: TGTGCCAGCACTCCCAGGACAGCAACAGCATATGGCTACACCTTC
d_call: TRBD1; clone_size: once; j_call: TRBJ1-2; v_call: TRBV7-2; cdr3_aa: CASSQNRGDYGYTF; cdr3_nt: TGTGCCAGCAGCCAAAACAGGGGTGACTATGGCTACACCTTC
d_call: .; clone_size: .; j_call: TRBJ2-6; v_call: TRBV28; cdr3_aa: CASGLTASGANVLTF; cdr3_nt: TGTGCCAGCGGGCTGACAGCCTCTGGGGCCAACGTCCTGACTTTC
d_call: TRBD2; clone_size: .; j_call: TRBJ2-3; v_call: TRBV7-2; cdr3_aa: CASSLGPPASGSVLGQYF; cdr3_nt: TGTGCCAGCAGCTTAGGCCCCCCCGCCAGCGGGAGTGTCTTAGGGCAGTATTTT
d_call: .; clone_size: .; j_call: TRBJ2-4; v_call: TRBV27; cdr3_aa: CASSFQGHIQYF; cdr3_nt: TGTGCCAGCAGTTTTCAGGGGCACATTCAGTACTTC
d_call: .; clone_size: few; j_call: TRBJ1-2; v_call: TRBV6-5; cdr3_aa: CASRKGENYGYTF; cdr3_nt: TGTGCCAGCAGGAAGGGGGAGAACTATGGCTACACCTTC
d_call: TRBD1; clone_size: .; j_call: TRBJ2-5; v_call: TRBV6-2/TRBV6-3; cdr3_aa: CASSTGTGGIETQYF; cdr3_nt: TGTGCCAGCAGTACCGGGACAGGCGGAATAGAGACCCAGTACTTC
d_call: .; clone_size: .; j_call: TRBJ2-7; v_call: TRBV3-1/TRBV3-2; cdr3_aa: CASSQTGYEQYF; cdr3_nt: TGTGCCAGCAGCCAAACGGGATACGAGCAGTACTTC
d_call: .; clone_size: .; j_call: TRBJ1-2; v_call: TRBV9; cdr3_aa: CASSVGGSGSVHGYTF; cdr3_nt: TGTGCCAGCAGCGTAGGAGGCTCTGGGAGCGTACATGGCTACACCTTC
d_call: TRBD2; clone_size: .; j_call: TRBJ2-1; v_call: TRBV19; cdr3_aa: CASSGGTSGRKGNEQFF; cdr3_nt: TGTGCCAGTAGTGGCGGGACTAGCGGGAGGAAGGGCAATGAGCAGTTCTTC
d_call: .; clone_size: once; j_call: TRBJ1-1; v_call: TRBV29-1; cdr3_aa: CSAERGNTEAFF; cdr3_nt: TGCAGCGCGGAAAGGGGGAACACTGAAGCTTTCTTT
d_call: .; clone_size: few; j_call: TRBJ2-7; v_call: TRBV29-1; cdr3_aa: CSVVTGGRGEQYF; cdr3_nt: TGCAGCGTTGTAACAGGGGGGAGGGGCGAGCAGTACTTC
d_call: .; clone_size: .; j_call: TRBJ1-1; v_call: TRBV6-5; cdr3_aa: CASSYEGGWNTEAFF; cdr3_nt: TGTGCCAGCAGTTACGAGGGAGGATGGAACACTGAAGCTTTCTTT
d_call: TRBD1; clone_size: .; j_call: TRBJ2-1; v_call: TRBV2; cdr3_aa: CAITPGDRLFF; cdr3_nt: TGTGCCATCACTCCGGGGGACAGGCTGTTCTTC
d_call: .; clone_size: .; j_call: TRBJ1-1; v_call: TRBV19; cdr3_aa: CASRNTGNTEAFF; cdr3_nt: TGTGCCAGTAGGAATACAGGGAACACTGAAGCTTTCTTT
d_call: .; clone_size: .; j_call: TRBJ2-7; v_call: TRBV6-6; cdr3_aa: CASTKQGAYEQYF; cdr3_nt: TGTGCCAGCACAAAACAGGGTGCCTACGAGCAGTACTTC
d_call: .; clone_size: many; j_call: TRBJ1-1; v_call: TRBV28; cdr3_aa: CASSTGPGNSEAFF; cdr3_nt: TGTGCCAGCAGTACAGGGCCGGGGAACAGTGAAGCTTTCTTT
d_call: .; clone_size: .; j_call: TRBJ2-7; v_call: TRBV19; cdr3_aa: CASSIDLVEGREQYF; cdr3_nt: TGTGCCAGTAGTATAGATCTAGTCGAGGGCCGCGAGCAGTACTTC
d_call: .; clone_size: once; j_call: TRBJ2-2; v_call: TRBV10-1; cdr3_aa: CASRSGTPNTGELFF; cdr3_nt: TGCGCCAGCAGGTCCGGGACACCGAACACCGGGGAGCTGTTTTTT
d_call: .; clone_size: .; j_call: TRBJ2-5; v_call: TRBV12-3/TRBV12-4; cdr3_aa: CASTIEGEPQYF; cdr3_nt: TGTGCCAGCACGATCGAGGGGGAGCCCCAGTACTTC
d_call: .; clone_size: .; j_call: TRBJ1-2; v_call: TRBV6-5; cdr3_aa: CASSYSFGPANYGYTF; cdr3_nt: TGTGCCAGCAGTTACTCGTTCGGTCCGGCTAACTATGGCTACACCTTC
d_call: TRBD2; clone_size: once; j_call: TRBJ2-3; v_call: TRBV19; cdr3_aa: CASAAGGTDTQYF; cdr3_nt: TGTGCCAGTGCGGCGGGAGGGACAGATACGCAGTATTTT
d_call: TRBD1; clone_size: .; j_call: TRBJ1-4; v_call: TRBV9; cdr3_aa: CASSAGTGFGEKLFF; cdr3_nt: TGTGCCAGCAGCGCCGGGACAGGGTTTGGCGAAAAACTGTTTTTT
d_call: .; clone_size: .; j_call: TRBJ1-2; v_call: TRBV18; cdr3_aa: CASSPRDSPWGYTF; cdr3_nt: TGTGCCAGCTCACCACGAGACAGCCCCTGGGGCTACACCTTC
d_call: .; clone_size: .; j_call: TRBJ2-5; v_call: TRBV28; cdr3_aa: CASSLTDQETQYF; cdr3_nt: TGTGCCAGCAGCCTGACAGATCAAGAGACCCAGTACTTC
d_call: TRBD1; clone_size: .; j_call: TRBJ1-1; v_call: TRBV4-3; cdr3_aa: CASSRQGATEAFF; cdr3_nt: TGCGCCAGCAGTCGACAGGGGGCAACTGAAGCTTTCTTT
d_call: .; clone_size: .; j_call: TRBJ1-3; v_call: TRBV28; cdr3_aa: CASLPQSSGNTIYF; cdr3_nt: TGTGCCAGCCTCCCCCAGTCCTCTGGAAACACCATATATTTT
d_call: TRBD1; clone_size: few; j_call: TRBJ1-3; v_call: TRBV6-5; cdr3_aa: CASSLGQGVGNTIYF; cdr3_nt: TGTGCCAGCAGTCTCGGACAGGGTGTCGGAAACACCATATATTTT
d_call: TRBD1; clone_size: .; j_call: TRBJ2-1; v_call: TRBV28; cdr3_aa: CASSLETGNNEQFF; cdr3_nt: TGTGCCAGCAGTTTGGAGACAGGGAATAATGAGCAGTTCTTC
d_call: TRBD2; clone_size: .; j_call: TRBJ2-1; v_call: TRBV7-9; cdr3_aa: CASSLRGLAGVEEQFF; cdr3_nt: TGTGCCAGCAGCTTAAGGGGACTAGCGGGAGTGGAGGAGCAGTTCTTC